This TCR beta chain comes out of a study of regulatory T cells in long-lasting Graves disease. Turning to this clonotype: Antigen unknown. Compared with germline, one end of the junction differs, possibly owing to a read error.

The CDR3 runs to 16 residues. The germline V gene encodes CDR1 MNHEY and CDR2 SMNVEV (reference sequence). Time point here: persistent/refractory GD, antithyroid drugs over 5 years with positive TRAb. Isolated PBMC RNA provided the starting material for the TCR library. Libraries of TCR beta came from iRepertoire HTBI primers plus Arm-PCR of CDR3 regions. TCRdb called the multiplex PCR reads again in MiXCR, with one record for every CDR3 protein. The sample has around 340,000 distinct CDR3 sequences; roughly a fifth are singletons. General study points: Segments TRBV28, TRBJ1-2 and TRBJ2-5 showed preferential usage in persistent disease. Lower TCR diversity characterized persistent Graves' patients relative to newly diagnosed patients.

The chain uses TRBV27 and TRBJ2-4, with D uncertain. This TCR came from a female donor with Graves disease. The source material was peripheral blood mononuclear cells (PBMCs), sampled when the disease was refractory, from a patient treated with antithyroid drugs. The CDR3 DNA reads as TGTGTCAGCAGTTTATCGGCCATTCTCCCCAACGGCATTCAGTACTTC. Residues: CVSSLSAILPNGIQYF.